This T cell receptor (beta chain) emerged from a study of read filtering for tumor transcriptome and immune sequencing. The wider study: Per sample, TCR-region reads ranged about 4.05 to 11 million by IR-seq, roughly 85 to 1,300 by RNA-seq.

From about 400 ng of RNA, a library with molecular barcoded alpha/delta and beta/gamma adaptors was made. TCRdb passed the reads through MiXCR, listing each CDR3 protein once. The profile shows roughly 27,000 distinct CDR3 sequences, approximately 15% of them singletons. This clonotype was observed a few times. The V segment lost 3 bases and the J segment 4 bases; nucleotides outside the gene matches: 13. CDR3 length: 17 amino acids. In germline, CDR1 is MGHRA, CDR2 YSYEKL. This receptor was identified in a donor at least 40 years old with multiple myeloma. The chain carries TRBV4-1 and TRBJ2-3, with TRBD1 matching 7 bases. The material sequenced was a population of CD138-negative cells sorted from bone marrow. CDR3 DNA: TGCGCCAGCAGCCACATACAGGGGTCTCGTAGCCCAGATACGCAGTATTTT. The encoded protein is CASSHIQGSRSPDTQYF.